The 9 T cell receptor beta chains given below trace back to one sample, sequenced in a study of blood T cell repertoires in COVID-19 (dated by TCRdb to 2018 to 2020). Libraries were prepared through the immunoSEQ multiplex PCR assay. TCRdb provides this immuneACCESS table in a form limited to in-frame rearrangements. Some clones are lacking; in checked studies, under half of them reflect an unresolved V gene, and why the rest are absent is not known. This sample has about 72,000 clones in its table, and around nine tenths of those were observed once. About a tenth of the sample goes to the ten largest clones. Sequenced material: peripheral blood. Source of these receptors: a human donor in a cohort sampled during active COVID-19.

The CDR3 is CASSQGDGRTGELFF. DNA for the CDR3: TGTGCCAGCAGCCAAGGGGACGGGAGGACCGGGGAGCTGTTTTTT. This chain joins TRBV4-2 and TRBJ2-2; TRBD2 matches 7 bases. Looked up from germline, CDR1 is LGHNA and CDR2 is YNFKEQ. The ends lost 1 base at V and 5 bases at J; junction bases unmatched: 4. The CDR3 has 15 residues.

The rearrangement joins TRBV4-2 to TRBJ2-7; a weak D match, TRBD2 (5 bases). V dropped 4 bases and J dropped 5 bases, with 15 bases sitting between them. The CDR3 length is 14 residues. Germline lookup yields CDR1 LGHNA and CDR2 YNFKEQ. CDR3 residues: CASSRLTERDEQYF. The CDR3 nucleotides read TGTGCCAGCAGCCGTTTAACAGAGAGGGACGAGCAGTACTTC.

This CDR3 is CASSSSGRATDTQYF. In nucleotides, the CDR3 is TGTGCCAGCAGCAGTAGCGGGAGGGCCACAGATACGCAGTATTTT. This chain joins TRBV6-6 and TRBJ2-3, with 11 bases fitting TRBD2. Per germline, CDR1 MNHNY and CDR2 SVGAGI (reference sequence). The V segment lost 6 bases and the J segment 2 bases; nucleotides outside the gene matches: 4. There are 15 residues in the CDR3.

This sequence joins TRBV11-3 and TRBJ2-2; TRBD1 aligns across 11 bases. CDR3 length: 16 residues. Germline trimming cut 7 bases from V and 7 bases from J; bases unmatched to any gene: 11. The germline V gene encodes CDR1 SGHNT and CDR2 YENEEA. The CDR3 loop is CASKPGQGEEIGELFF. The CDR3 DNA follows: TGTGCCAGCAAACCGGGACAGGGGGAGGAAATCGGGGAGCTGTTTTTT.

The V gene is TRBV6-5, the J gene TRBJ2-2; 9 bases map to TRBD1. This CDR3 spans 15 amino acids. The V segment lost 2 bases and the J segment 7 bases; nucleotides outside the gene matches: 5. CDR1 and CDR2 from the germline V gene are MNHEY and SVGAGI. CDR3 amino acids: CASSYGQGSGGELFF. As DNA, the CDR3 is TGTGCCAGCAGTTACGGACAGGGGTCCGGCGGGGAGCTGTTTTTT.

V usage is TRBV5-3 and J usage is TRBJ1-1, with 9 positions matching TRBD1. TRBV5-3 is designated an ORF whose function remains uncertain. Trimming cost V 4 bases and J 7 bases; bases outside gene matches: 11. CDR3 length: 15 amino acids. CDR3: CARSLQTGGTVEAFF. The CDR3 region has the DNA TGTGCCAGAAGCCTCCAGACAGGGGGTACCGTTGAAGCTTTCTTT.

The chain links TRBV2 to TRBJ1-6, with unresolved D. The germline V gene has CDR1 SNHLY and CDR2 FYNNEI. The CDR3 totals 13 residues. Trimming stripped 3 bases from V and 6 bases from J, with 6 bases between. As DNA, the CDR3 is TGTGCCAGCAGTGAGAGGAGTAATTCACCCCTCCACTTT. It codes for CASSERSNSPLHF.

The chain links TRBV2 to TRBJ2-5, with 9 bases lining up with TRBD2. V was clipped by 7 bases and J by 6 bases; unmatched bases: 9. There are 14 residues in the CDR3. Germline values: CDR1 SNHLY, CDR2 FYNNEI. Here the CDR3 reads CASTWREGRKTQYF. The DNA of the CDR3 is TGTGCCAGCACTTGGCGGGAGGGCCGAAAGACCCAGTACTTC.

This clone was observed a few times. The chain couples TRBV9 to TRBJ2-1; 9 bases are a match to TRBD2. The trim removed 0 bases at V and 9 bases at J, leaving 7 bases unmatched. This CDR3 has 15 amino acids. CDR1 is SGDLS, CDR2 YYNGEE, per germline. Here the CDR3 reads CASSVDLREGPEQFF. CDR3 DNA sequence: TGTGCCAGCAGCGTAGATTTGCGGGAGGGCCCTGAGCAGTTCTTC.